The source of this T cell receptor beta chain is a study of T cells in Graves' hyperthyroidism and ophthalmopathy. Study information: At initial diagnosis, before any treatment had begun, peripheral blood was obtained.

In this sample, this clonotype turned up a few times. The antigen is unknown. Germline CDR1 MNHEY, CDR2 SVGAGI. V was cut by 2 bases and J by 7 bases, with 12 bases left in between. The length of the CDR3 is 14 residues. Study-level points and caveats: Model-based prediction identified ophthalmopathy a median about 7 months prior to its onset. Most thyroid clonotypes expanded above 0.001 were also detected in blood.

Those patients with uncontrolled infection, other autoimmune disease, pregnancy or lactation were excluded. Amplified regions were TCR beta CDR3 sequences from RNA transcripts. In the first-round RT-PCR of the TCR CDR3, the HTBI primer set was used. From the multiplex PCR reads, TCRdb called clonotypes with MiXCR, one entry per CDR3 protein. The repertoire holds about 640,000 distinct CDR3 sequences, with around 20% as singletons. This chain links TRBV6-5 with TRBJ1-5; D might be TRBD1 (5 bases). The receptor was isolated from a young man with Graves' ophthalmopathy. Input material: blood. The CDR3, as DNA: TGTGCCAGCAGTTACATGGAGGGGTCCCAGCCCCAGCATTTT. Its translation: CASSYMEGSQPQHF.